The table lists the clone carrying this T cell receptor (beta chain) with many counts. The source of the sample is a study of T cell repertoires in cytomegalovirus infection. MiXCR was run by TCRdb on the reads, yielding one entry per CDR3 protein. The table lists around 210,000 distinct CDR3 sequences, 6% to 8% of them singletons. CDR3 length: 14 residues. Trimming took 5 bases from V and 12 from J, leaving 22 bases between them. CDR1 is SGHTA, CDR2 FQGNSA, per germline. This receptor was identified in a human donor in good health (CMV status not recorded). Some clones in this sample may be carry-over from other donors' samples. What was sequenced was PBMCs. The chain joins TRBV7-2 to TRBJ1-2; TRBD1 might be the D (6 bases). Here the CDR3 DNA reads TGTGCCAGCAGCCCAGGGGCAGGGACACCATTCGACACCTTC. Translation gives CASSPGAGTPFDTF.